This T cell receptor (beta chain) was found in a study of beta chain features in type 1 diabetes. Study-level points and caveats: Within each of all four CD4+ subsets, Type 1 diabetes patients had TCRB CDR3s that were moderately but significantly shorter.

This clone was counted a few times. Antigen specificity is unknown. What was sequenced were expressed TCRB transcripts, since all of the isolated RNA had been reverse transcribed. Using immunoSEQ multiplex PCR, the repertoire was profiled, and TCRdb retains in-frame clones only, with some absent. This sample yields hundreds of thousands of clones, of which 14% to 15% are seen a single time; 0.015% belongs to the top ten. This CDR3 contains 13 residues. Germline values: CDR1 ENHRY, CDR2 SYGVKD. The V segment lost 7 bases and the J segment 4 bases; nucleotides outside the gene matches: 1. Sequenced sample: naive CD4+ T cells from blood. The TCR originated in a man aged 18 to 30 with type 1 diabetes. The chain recombines TRBV10-3 with TRBJ1-1, with 12 positions matching TRBD1. This CDR3 is CAIMGQGATEAFF. The CDR3 nucleotides read TGTGCCATCATGGGACAGGGGGCCACTGAAGCTTTCTTT.